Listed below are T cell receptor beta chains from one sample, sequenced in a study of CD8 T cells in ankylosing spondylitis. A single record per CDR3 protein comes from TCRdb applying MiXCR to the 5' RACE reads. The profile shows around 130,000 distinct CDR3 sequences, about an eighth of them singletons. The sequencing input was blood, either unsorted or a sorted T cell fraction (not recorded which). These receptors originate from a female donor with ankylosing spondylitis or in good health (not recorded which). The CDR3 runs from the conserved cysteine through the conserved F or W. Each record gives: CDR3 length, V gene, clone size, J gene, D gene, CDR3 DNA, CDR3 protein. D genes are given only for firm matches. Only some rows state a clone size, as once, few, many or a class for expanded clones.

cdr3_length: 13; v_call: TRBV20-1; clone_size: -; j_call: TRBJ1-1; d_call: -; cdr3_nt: TGCAGTGCTAGATATGGGGGCGCCACTGAAGCTTTCTTT; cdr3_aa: CSARYGGATEAFF
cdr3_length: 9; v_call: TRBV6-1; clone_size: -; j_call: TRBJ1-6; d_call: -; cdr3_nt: TGTGCCAGCGGGGACCTCCATCACTTT; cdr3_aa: CASGDLHHF
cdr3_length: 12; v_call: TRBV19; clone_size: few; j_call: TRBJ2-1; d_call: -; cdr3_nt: TGTGCCAGTGGGGGGACCTACAATGAGCAGTTCTTC; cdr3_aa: CASGGTYNEQFF
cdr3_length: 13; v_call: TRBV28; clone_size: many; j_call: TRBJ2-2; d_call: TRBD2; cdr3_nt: TGTGCCACCCCGGGGGGGAACACCGGGGAGCTGTTTTTT; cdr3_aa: CATPGGNTGELFF
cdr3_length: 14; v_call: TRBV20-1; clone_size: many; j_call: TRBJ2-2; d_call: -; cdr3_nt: TGCAGTGCGGCCCCCCTGGGATCCGCCGGGGAGCTGTTTTTT; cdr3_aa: CSAAPLGSAGELFF
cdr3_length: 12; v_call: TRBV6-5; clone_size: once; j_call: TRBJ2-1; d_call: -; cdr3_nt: TGTGCCAGCAGTTACGGCCACAATGAGCAGTTCTTC; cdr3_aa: CASSYGHNEQFF
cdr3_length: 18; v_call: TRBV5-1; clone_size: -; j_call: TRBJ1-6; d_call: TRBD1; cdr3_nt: TGCGCCAGCAGCATCGGGACAGGGGGCGTTTCTTTGGATTCACCCCTCCACTTT; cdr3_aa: CASSIGTGGVSLDSPLHF
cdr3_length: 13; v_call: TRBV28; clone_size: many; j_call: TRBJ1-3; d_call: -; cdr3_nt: TGTGCCAGCGGACGTAGCTCTGGAAACACCATATATTTT; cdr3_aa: CASGRSSGNTIYF
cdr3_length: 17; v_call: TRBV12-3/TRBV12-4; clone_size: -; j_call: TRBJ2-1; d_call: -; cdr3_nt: TGTGCCAGCAGTTTTTTACCTAGCGGGACAGGGTACAATGAGCAGTTCTTC; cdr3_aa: CASSFLPSGTGYNEQFF
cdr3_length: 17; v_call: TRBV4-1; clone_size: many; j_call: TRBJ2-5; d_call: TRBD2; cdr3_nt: TGCGCCAGCAGCCTTCATGGACTAGCGGGAGTGCAAGAGACCCAGTACTTC; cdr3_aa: CASSLHGLAGVQETQYF
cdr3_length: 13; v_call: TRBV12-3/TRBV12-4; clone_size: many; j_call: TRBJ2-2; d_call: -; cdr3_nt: TGTGCCAGCAGTTTTCTTGGCACCGGGGAGCTGTTTTTT; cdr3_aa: CASSFLGTGELFF
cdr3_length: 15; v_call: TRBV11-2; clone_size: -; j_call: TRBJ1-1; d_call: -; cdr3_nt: TGTGCCAGCAGCTTAGGAGTTATTGGGAACACTGAAGCTTTCTTT; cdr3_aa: CASSLGVIGNTEAFF
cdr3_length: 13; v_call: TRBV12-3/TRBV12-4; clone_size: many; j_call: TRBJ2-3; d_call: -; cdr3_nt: TGTGCCAGCAGTTCTAGCGAGACAGATACGCAGTATTTT; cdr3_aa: CASSSSETDTQYF
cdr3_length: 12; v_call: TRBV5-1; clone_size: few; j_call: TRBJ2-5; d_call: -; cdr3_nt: TGCGCCAGCAGCTTGAATGGGGAGACCCAGTACTTC; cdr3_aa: CASSLNGETQYF
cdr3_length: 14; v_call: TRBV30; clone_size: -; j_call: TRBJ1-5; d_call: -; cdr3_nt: TGTGCCTGGAGTGCAGGCGGCAGTCATCAGCCCCAGCATTTT; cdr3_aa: CAWSAGGSHQPQHF
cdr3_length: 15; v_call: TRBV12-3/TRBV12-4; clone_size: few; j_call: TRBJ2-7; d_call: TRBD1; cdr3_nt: TGTGCCAGCAGTTTATATGGGACAGCTCTCTACGAGCAGTACTTC; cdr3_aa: CASSLYGTALYEQYF
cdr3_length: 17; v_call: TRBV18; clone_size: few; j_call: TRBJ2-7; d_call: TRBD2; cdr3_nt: TGTGCCAGCTCACCACCGGGAGGGTCGATTCTACCCTACGAGCAGTACTTC; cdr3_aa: CASSPPGGSILPYEQYF
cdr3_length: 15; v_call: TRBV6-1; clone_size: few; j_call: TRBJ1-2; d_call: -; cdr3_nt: TGTGCCAGCAGTCAACTGCATAGTGACGACTATGGCTACACCTTC; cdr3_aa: CASSQLHSDDYGYTF
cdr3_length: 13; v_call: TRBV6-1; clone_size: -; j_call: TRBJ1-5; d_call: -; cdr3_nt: TGTGCCAGCAGCGGAGATCCGGAGCAGCCCCAGCATTTT; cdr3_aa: CASSGDPEQPQHF
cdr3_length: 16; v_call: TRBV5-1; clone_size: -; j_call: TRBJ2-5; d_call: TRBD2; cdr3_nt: TGCGCCAGCAGCTTGGTAACGACTAGCGGCCACGAGACCCAGTACTTC; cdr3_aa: CASSLVTTSGHETQYF
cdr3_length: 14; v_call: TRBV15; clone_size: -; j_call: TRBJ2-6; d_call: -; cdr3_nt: TGTGCCACCGTCAAGGCTTCTGGGGCCAACGTCCTGACTTTC; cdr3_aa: CATVKASGANVLTF
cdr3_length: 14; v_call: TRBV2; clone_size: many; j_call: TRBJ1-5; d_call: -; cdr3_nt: TGTGCCAGCAGCCAGGGGAGTAGCAATCAGCCCCAGCATTTT; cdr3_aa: CASSQGSSNQPQHF
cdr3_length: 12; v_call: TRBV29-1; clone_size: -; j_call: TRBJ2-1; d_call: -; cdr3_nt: TGCAGCGTTGAAATCGGCAGGGCCGAGCAGTTCTTC; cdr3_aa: CSVEIGRAEQFF
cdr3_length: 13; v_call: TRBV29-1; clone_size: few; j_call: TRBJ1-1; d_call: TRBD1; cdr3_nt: TGCAGCGTTTGCCGGGACAGGGGCACTGAAGCTTTCTTT; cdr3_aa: CSVCRDRGTEAFF
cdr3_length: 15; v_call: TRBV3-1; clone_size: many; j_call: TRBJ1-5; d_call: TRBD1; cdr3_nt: TGTGCCAGCAGCCAAGCCGGGACAGTGAATCAGCCCCAGCATTTT; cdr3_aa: CASSQAGTVNQPQHF
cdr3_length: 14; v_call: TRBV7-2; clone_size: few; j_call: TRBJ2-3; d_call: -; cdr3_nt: TGTGCCAGCAGCTTAGGGCTTTCCACAGATACGCAGTATTTT; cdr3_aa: CASSLGLSTDTQYF
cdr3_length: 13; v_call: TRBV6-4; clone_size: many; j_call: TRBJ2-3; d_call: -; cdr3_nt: TGTGCCAGCAGTGACTCGATTACAGATACGCAGTATTTT; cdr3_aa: CASSDSITDTQYF
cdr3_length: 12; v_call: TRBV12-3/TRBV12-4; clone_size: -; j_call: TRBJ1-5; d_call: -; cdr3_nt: TGTGCCAGCAGCCCGGGGAATCAGCCCCAGCATTTT; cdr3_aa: CASSPGNQPQHF
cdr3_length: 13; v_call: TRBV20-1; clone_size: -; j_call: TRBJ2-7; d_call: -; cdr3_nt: TGCAGTGCTAGAGTCGGGGGGCCGCGAGAGCAGTACTTC; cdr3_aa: CSARVGGPREQYF